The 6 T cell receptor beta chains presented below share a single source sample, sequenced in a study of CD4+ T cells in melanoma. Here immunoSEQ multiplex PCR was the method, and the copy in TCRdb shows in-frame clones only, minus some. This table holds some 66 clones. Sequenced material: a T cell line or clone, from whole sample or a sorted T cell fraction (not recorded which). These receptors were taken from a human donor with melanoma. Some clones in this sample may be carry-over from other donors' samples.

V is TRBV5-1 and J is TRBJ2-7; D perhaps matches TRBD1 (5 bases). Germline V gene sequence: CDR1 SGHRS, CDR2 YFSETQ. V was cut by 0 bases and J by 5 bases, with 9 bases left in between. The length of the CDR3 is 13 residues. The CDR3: CASSLAGNHEQYF. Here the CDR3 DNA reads TGCGCCAGCAGCTTGGCAGGGAACCACGAGCAGTACTTC.

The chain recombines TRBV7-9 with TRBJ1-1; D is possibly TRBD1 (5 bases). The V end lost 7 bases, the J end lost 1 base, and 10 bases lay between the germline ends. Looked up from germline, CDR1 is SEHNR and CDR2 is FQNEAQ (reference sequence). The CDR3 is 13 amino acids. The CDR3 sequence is CASIAGRNTEAFF. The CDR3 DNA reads TGTGCCAGCATAGCAGGGCGGAACACTGAAGCTTTCTTT.

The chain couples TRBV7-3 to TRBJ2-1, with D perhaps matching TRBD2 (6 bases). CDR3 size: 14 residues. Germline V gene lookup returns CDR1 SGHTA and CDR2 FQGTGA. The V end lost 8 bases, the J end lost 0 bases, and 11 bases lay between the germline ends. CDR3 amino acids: CASGRDSSYNEQFF. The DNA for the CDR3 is TGTGCCAGCGGACGGGACTCCTCCTACAATGAGCAGTTCTTC.

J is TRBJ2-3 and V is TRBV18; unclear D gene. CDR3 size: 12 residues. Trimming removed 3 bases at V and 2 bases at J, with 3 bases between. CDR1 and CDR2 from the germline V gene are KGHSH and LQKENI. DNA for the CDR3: TGTGCCAGCTCACCTACCACAGATACGCAGTATTTT. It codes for CASSPTTDTQYF.

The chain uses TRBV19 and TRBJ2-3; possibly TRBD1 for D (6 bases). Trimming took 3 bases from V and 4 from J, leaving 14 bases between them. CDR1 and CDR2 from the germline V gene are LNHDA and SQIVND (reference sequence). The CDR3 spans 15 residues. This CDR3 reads CASSINNRASDTQYF. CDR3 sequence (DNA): TGTGCCAGTAGTATTAACAACAGGGCCTCAGATACGCAGTATTTT.

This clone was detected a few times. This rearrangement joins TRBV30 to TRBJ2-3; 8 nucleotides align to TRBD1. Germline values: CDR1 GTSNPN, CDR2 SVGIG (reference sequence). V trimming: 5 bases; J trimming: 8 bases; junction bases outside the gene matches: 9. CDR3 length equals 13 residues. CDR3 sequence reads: CAWEQGGGSTQYF. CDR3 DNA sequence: TGTGCCTGGGAACAGGGGGGAGGTAGTACGCAGTATTTT.